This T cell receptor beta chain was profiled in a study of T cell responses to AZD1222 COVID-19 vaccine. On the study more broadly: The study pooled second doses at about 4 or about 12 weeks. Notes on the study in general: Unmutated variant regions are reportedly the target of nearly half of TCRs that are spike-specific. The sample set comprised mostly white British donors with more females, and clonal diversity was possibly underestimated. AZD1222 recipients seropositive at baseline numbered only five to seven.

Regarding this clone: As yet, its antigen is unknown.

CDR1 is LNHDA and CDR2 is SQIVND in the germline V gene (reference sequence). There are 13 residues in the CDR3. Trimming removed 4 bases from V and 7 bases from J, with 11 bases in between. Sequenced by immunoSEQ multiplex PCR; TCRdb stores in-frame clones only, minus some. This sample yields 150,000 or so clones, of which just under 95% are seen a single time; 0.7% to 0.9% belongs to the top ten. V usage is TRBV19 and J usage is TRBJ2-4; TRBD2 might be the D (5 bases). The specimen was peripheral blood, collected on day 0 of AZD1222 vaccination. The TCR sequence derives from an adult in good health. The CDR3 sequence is CASSRGAGNIQYF. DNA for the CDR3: TGTGCCAGTAGTAGGGGAGCCGGGAACATTCAGTACTTC.